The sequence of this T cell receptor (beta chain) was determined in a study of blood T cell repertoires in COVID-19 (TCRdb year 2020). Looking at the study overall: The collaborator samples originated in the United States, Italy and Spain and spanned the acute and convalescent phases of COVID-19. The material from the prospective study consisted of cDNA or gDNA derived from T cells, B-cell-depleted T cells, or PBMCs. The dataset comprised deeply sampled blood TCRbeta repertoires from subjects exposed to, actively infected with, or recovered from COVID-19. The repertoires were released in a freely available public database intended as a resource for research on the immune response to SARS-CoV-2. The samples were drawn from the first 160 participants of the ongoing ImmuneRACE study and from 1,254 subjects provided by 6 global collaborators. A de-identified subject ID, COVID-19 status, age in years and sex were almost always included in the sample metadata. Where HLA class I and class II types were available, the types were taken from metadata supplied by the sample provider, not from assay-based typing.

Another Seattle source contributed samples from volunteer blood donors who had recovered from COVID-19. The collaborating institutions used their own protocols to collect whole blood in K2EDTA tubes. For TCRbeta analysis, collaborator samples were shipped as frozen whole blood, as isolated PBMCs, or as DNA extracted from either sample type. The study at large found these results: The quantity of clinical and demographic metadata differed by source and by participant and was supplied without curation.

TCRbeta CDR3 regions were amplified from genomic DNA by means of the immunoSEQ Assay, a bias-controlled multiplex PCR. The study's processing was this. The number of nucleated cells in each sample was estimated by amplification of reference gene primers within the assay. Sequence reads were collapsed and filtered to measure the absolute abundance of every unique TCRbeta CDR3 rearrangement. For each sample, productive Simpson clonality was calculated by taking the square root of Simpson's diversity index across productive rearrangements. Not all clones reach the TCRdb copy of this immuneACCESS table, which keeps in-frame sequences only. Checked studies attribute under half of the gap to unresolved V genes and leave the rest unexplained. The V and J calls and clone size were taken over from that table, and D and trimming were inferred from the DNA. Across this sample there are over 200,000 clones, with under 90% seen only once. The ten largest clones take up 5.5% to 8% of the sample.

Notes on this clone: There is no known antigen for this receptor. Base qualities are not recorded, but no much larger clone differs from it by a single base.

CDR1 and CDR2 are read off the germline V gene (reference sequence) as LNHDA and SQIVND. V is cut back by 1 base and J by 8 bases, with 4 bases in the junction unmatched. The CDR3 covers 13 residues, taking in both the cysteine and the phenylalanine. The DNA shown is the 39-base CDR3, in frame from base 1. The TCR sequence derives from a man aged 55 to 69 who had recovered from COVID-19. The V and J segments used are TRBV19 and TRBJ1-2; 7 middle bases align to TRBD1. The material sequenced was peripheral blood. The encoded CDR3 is CASSIARGDGYTF. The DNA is TGTGCCAGTAGTATAGCCAGGGGGGACGGCTACACCTTC.